The 27 T cell receptor beta chains given below trace back to one sample, sequenced in a study of cytomegalovirus exposure and HLA in healthy donors. PCR involved 60 Vbeta and 13 Jbeta primers. The method was immunoSEQ multiplex PCR; TCRdb's version includes in-frame clones alone and lacks a portion of them. The sample lists roughly 160,000 clones, 70% to 80% occurring once. The sample comprised PBMCs. The receptors come from a man between 40 and 49 years old in good health and CMV-seronegative.

V usage is TRBV11-2 and J usage is TRBJ2-7, with D maybe TRBD1 (6 bases). CDR1 and CDR2 (germline): SGHAT, FQNNGV. V was clipped by 4 bases and J by 2 bases, with 21 bases between them. The CDR3 loop spans 17 amino acids. CDR3: CASSSIPRGTAPYEQYF. The CDR3 DNA reads TGTGCCAGCAGCTCCATACCAAGGGGGACCGCTCCCTACGAGCAGTACTTC.

The rearrangement links TRBV6-5 to TRBJ1-2, with D tentatively TRBD1 (5 bases). CDR1 and CDR2 from the germline V gene are MNHEY and SVGAGI. V was shortened by 5 bases and J by 7 bases, with 17 bases between the two germline ends. The CDR3 consists of 14 residues. CDR3 sequence: CASSRTREQGGYTF. The CDR3 DNA reads as TGTGCCAGCAGTCGCACGCGGGAGCAGGGTGGCTACACCTTC.

The V gene is TRBV5-6, the J gene TRBJ2-7; 7 bases map to TRBD1. Germline CDR1 is SGHDT and CDR2 is YYEEEE. The J segment lost 3 bases and the V segment lost 4 bases, leaving 4 bases of the junction unmatched. This CDR3 has 13 amino acids. The CDR3 loop is CASSAGTDYEQYF. CDR3 nucleotides: TGTGCCAGCAGCGCCGGGACAGACTACGAGCAGTACTTC.

Comments on this clone: In the same sample, other DNA sequences code for this CDR3. As DNA, the CDR3 is TGTGCCAGCAGCTTAGTAGGGACAGCCACTGGGGAGCTGTTTTTT. Amino acids: CASSLVGTATGELFF. V gene TRBV7-9 combines with J gene TRBJ2-2; 7 bases line up with TRBD1. CDR1 and CDR2 from the germline V gene are SEHNR and FQNEAQ (reference sequence). CDR3 size: 15 residues. With 1 base clipped from V and 8 bases from J, the junction kept 7 bases outside the gene matches.

The V and J genes are TRBV7-8 and TRBJ2-7; no clear D. The CDR3 runs 13 residues. V was trimmed by 2 bases and J by 2 bases, leaving 7 bases between them. Germline V gene lookup returns CDR1 SGHVS and CDR2 FQNEAQ. The CDR3 bases are TGTGCCAGCAGCTTACCTGGCCCCTACGAGCAGTACTTC. Translating it yields CASSLPGPYEQYF.

The genes are TRBV4-1 and TRBJ1-4; D is possibly TRBD1 (5 bases). The V end lost 1 base, the J end lost 6 bases, and 9 bases lay between the germline ends. CDR3 size: 14 residues. Germline CDR1 and CDR2: MGHRA and YSYEKL. The CDR3 nucleotides read TGCGCCAGCAGCCAAGGACGACAGCATGAAAAACTGTTTTTT. Translation gives CASSQGRQHEKLFF.

CDR3 bases: TGTGCCAGCAGCTCGAAGCCAAACGAGCAGTACTTC. This codes for CASSSKPNEQYF. This chain connects TRBV7-9 to TRBJ2-7; D gene ambiguous. V lost 4 bases and J lost 5, with 9 bases in between. CDR3 size: 12 residues. Germline V gene sequence: CDR1 SEHNR, CDR2 FQNEAQ (reference sequence).

The chain couples TRBV7-2 to TRBJ2-5, with D possibly being TRBD2 (6 bases). V gave up 7 bases and J gave up 0 bases, with 12 bases separating them. The germline gives CDR1 SGHTA, CDR2 FQGNSA. The CDR3 is 14 residues long. The CDR3 here is CASTFLAHQETQYF. DNA of the CDR3: TGTGCCAGCACATTCCTAGCGCACCAAGAGACCCAGTACTTC. Variable domain in full (rest from reference TRBV7-2 and TRBJ2-5): GAGVSQSPSNKVTEKGKDVELRCDPISGHTALYWYRQSLGQGLEFLIYFQGNSAPDKSGLPSDRFSAERTGGSVSTLTIQRTQQEDSAVYLCASTFLAHQETQYFGPGTRLLVL.

The rearrangement links TRBV29-1 to TRBJ1-1, with D possibly TRBD1 on 6 matching bases. The CDR3 runs to 14 residues. With 3 bases removed from V and 1 base from J, the gap between germline ends came to 12 bases. Germline assignment: CDR1 SQVTM and CDR2 ANQGSEA. The CDR3 is CSVEVFRGNTEAFF. DNA for the CDR3: TGCAGCGTTGAGGTCTTCAGGGGGAACACTGAAGCTTTCTTT.

This clone showed up just once. This chain joins TRBV7-9 and TRBJ2-1, with D maybe TRBD1 (5 bases). CDR1 and CDR2 (germline): SEHNR, FQNEAQ (reference sequence). This CDR3 has 16 amino acids. V shed 1 base and J shed 2 bases, with 12 bases lying between them. CDR3: CASSLGGIPPYNEQFF. In DNA form, the CDR3 reads TGTGCCAGCAGCTTAGGGGGCATCCCTCCCTACAATGAGCAGTTCTTC.

The chain uses TRBV7-2 and TRBJ1-2; no definite D call. CDR1 and CDR2 from the germline V gene are SGHTA and FQGNSA. The CDR3 spans 14 residues. Trimming took off 1 base at V and 0 bases at J, with 6 bases between the two ends. Written as DNA, the CDR3 is TGTGCCAGCAGCTTAGATCGGTCTAACTATGGCTACACCTTC. Translating it yields CASSLDRSNYGYTF.

Only one count was recorded for this clone. The chain recombines TRBV7-2 with TRBJ2-1; 7 bases map to TRBD2. The CDR3 is 13 amino acids. Trimming cost V 1 base and J 7 bases; bases outside gene matches: 1. From germline, CDR1 is SGHTA and CDR2 FQGNSA. CDR3 loop: CASSLVGGNEQFF. The CDR3, as DNA: TGTGCCAGCAGCTTAGTGGGGGGGAATGAGCAGTTCTTC.

This sequence joins TRBV5-4 and TRBJ2-3; D might be TRBD1 (5 bases). V was cut by 3 bases and J by 4 bases, with 21 bases left in between. The CDR3 totals 17 residues. Germline V gives CDR1 SGHNT, CDR2 YYREEE (reference sequence). CDR3 loop: CASSYDQTARSPDTQYF. CDR3 coding DNA: TGTGCCAGCAGCTATGACCAGACAGCCAGGTCGCCAGATACGCAGTATTTT.

As concerns this clone: A junction boundary mismatches the germline segment, possibly from a read error. The rearrangement uses TRBV6-5 and TRBJ2-4; 7 nucleotides align to TRBD1. Germline CDR1 MNHEY, CDR2 SVGAGI. The CDR3 consists of 16 residues. The CDR3 reads CASSYFKGAAKNSQYF. The CDR3 region has the DNA TGTGCCAGCAGTTATTTTAAGGGGGCAGCCAAAAACAGTCAGTACTTC.

A few counts support this clone. The CDR3 protein is CASSLLTRGLEQYF. CDR3 DNA sequence: TGTGCCAGCAGCTTGTTGACTAGGGGGCTCGAGCAGTACTTC. V and J are TRBV5-6 and TRBJ2-7, with D possibly matching TRBD1 (7 bases). Germline V gene data show CDR1 as SGHDT and CDR2 as YYEEEE. V lost 1 base and J lost 6, with 14 bases in between. The CDR3 spans 14 residues.

The genes are TRBV30 and TRBJ1-4; D unresolved. CDR3 size: 15 residues. Looked up from germline, CDR1 is GTSNPN and CDR2 is SVGIG (reference sequence). Trimming removed 4 bases at V and 0 bases at J, with 12 bases between. The CDR3 DNA follows: TGTGCCTGGACGGGAGAGACGGCAACTAATGAAAAACTGTTTTTT. Translating it yields CAWTGETATNEKLFF.

The chain carries TRBV7-2 and TRBJ2-2; possibly TRBD1 for D (5 bases). The V end was cut by 2 bases, the J end by 2 bases, with 9 bases between. CDR1 is SGHTA and CDR2 is FQGNSA in the germline V gene. The CDR3 has 15 residues. CDR3 DNA: TGTGCCAGCAGCTTATCAGGGATTAACACCGGGGAGCTGTTTTTT. This gives the protein CASSLSGINTGELFF.

This clone appeared a single time. The chain links TRBV5-4 to TRBJ2-1; weak D call: TRBD2 (6 bases). Germline V lookup: CDR1 SGHNT, CDR2 YYREEE (reference sequence). The CDR3 has 15 residues. Trimming shortened V by 2 bases and J by 7 bases, and 16 bases separated the two germline ends. CDR3 residues: CASSLTSTGGNEQFF. DNA for the CDR3: TGTGCCAGCAGCTTAACCTCCACTGGGGGGAATGAGCAGTTCTTC.

V gene TRBV21-1 combines with J gene TRBJ2-3; TRBD2, as called in the table, went unchecked against the DNA. TRBV21-1 is deemed a pseudogene. CDR3 size: 17 residues. This CDR3 is CASSKTLGGDSTDTQYF. CDR3 in DNA: TGTGCCAGCAGCAAGACCCTAGGGGGGGACAGCACAGATACGCAGTATTTT.

V is TRBV5-1 and J is TRBJ1-4; D is perhaps TRBD1 (5 bases). This CDR3 contains 15 residues. CDR1 is SGHRS, CDR2 YFSETQ, per germline. The V and J ends lost 0 bases and 7 bases respectively, with 13 bases between them. CDR3 residues: CASSLGRGGSEKLFF. DNA of the CDR3: TGCGCCAGCAGCTTGGGCCGCGGGGGGAGTGAAAAACTGTTTTTT. Looking up the rest from reference TRBV5-1 and TRBJ1-4 gives the full variable domain: KAGVTQTPRYLIKTRGQQVTLSCSPISGHRSVSWYQQTPGQGLQFLFEYFSETQRNKGNFPGRFSGRQFSNSRSEMNVSTLELGDSALYLCASSLGRGGSEKLFFGSGTQLSVL.

The CDR3 loop reads CASSEQGMDTQYF. The CDR3 nucleotides read TGTGCCAGCAGTGAACAGGGGATGGATACGCAGTATTTT. This chain joins TRBV2 and TRBJ2-3, with a tentative D call TRBD1 (6 bases). Trimming removed 2 bases from V and 6 bases from J, with 9 bases in between. CDR1 and CDR2 from the germline V gene are SNHLY and FYNNEI. This CDR3 has 13 residues.

This clone was seen a handful of times. This chain uses TRBV5-4 with TRBJ2-5, with TRBD1 matching 7 bases. After removal of 4 bases from V and 3 bases from J, the junction contained 15 bases not matched to a gene. CDR1 SGHNT and CDR2 YYREEE come from the germline V gene (reference sequence). The CDR3 covers 17 residues. In nucleotides, the CDR3 is TGTGCCAGCAGCGGCAGAGGACAGGCGTGGAACGAAGAGACCCAGTACTTC. Its protein is CASSGRGQAWNEETQYF.

The chain recombines TRBV11-2 with TRBJ2-5, with 9 bases matching TRBD2. The V segment lost 5 bases and the J segment 0 bases; nucleotides outside the gene matches: 4. CDR3 length equals 15 residues. From germline, CDR1 is SGHAT and CDR2 FQNNGV. CDR3 in DNA: TGTGCCAGCAGCCGAGGGACTAGCCACCAAGAGACCCAGTACTTC. Encoded protein: CASSRGTSHQETQYF.

This clone was observed a single time. The rearrangement links TRBV29-1 to TRBJ2-3, with TRBD1 matching over 9 bases. CDR3 length equals 16 residues. V trimming: 3 bases; J trimming: 1 base; junction bases outside the gene matches: 8. Germline V gives CDR1 SQVTM, CDR2 ANQGSEA. CDR3 sequence (DNA): TGCAGCGTTGAGAGGGACAGGGCGAGGGGCACAGATACGCAGTATTTT. Amino acid sequence: CSVERDRARGTDTQYF.

The chain joins TRBV15 to TRBJ2-3; TRBD1 might be the D (6 bases). This CDR3 has 15 amino acids. Trimming pared 2 bases from V and 5 bases from J, leaving 14 bases between. CDR1 and CDR2 from the germline V gene are LNHNV and YYDKDF (reference sequence). The CDR3 spells CATSRITGRGDTQYF. For the CDR3, the DNA is TGTGCCACCAGCAGAATTACCGGCAGGGGAGATACGCAGTATTTT.

The chain recombines TRBV6-1 with TRBJ2-1, with 10 bases matching TRBD2. The CDR3 totals 14 residues. The V and J ends lost 3 bases and 11 bases, in that order; junction bases with no gene match: 7. Per the germline V gene, CDR1 is MNHNS and CDR2 is SASEGT. The CDR3 is CASSESLSGGKQFF. The CDR3 DNA sequence: TGTGCCAGCAGTGAGTCCCTTAGCGGGGGGAAGCAGTTCTTC.

The rearrangement uses TRBV5-1 and TRBJ2-3; 9 positions agree with TRBD2. CDR3 length: 14 amino acids. In germline, CDR1 is SGHRS, CDR2 YFSETQ. Trimming removed 4 bases from V and 6 bases from J; junction bases left unmatched: 6. The CDR3 reads CASSRGGTSDTQYF. The CDR3 nucleotides read TGCGCCAGCAGCCGAGGAGGGACTAGCGATACGCAGTATTTT.